This T cell receptor (beta chain) was identified during a study of beta chain features in type 1 diabetes. Findings and limits, study-wide: In every one of the four CD4+ subsets, TCRB CDR3s were moderately but significantly shorter in Type 1 diabetes patients. Comparison showed that naive, central memory and Treg TCRB repertoires appeared more similar among patients than among healthy donors.

Termini included, the CDR3 measures 9 amino acids. The germline V gene has CDR1 SEHNR and CDR2 FQNEAQ (reference sequence). Sorted CD4+ subsets: naive, central memory, regulatory, stem cell-like memory (CD45RO/CCR7/CD25/CD127/CD95/CD27 panel). This clone was detected only a few times. Its antigen is not known. The conserved final phenylalanine or tryptophan is absent from the CDR3, which likely points to a read error. The DNA is left out, because the CDR3 cannot be placed on it with certainty; the CDR3 is given as TCRdb lists it. Of the isolated RNA, all was reverse transcribed, and so the sequenced material was expressed TCRB transcripts. TCRdb's table, derived via immunoSEQ multiplex PCR, lists solely in-frame clones and lacks some. Of fewer than 550,000 clones in the sample, about 10% were seen once.

The sequencing input was naive CD4+ T cells from blood. The clonotype was recovered from a woman aged 18-35 years in good health. The chain links TRBV7-9 to TRBJ1-2; the table names TRBD1, a call not compared with the DNA. CDR3 residues: CASTPWQFS.